These T cell receptor beta chains were read from a single sample in a study of T cell responses to AZD1222 COVID-19 vaccine. Measured with immunoSEQ multiplex PCR; TCRdb has only the in-frame clones, and not every one. The data contain about 100,000 clones, about 90% of them singletons. Material: peripheral blood, obtained on day 0 of AZD1222 vaccination. The receptors were sampled from an adult in good health. Each CDR3 is given with its conserved first and last residue. D genes are given only for firm matches. Some rows mark clone size as missing; the rest say once, few, many or name a class of expanded clone.

v_call: TRBV7-9; j_call: TRBJ2-1; d_call: .; clone_size: .; cdr3_aa: CASSLRWNEQFF; cdr3_nt: TGTGCCAGCAGCTTACGGTGGAATGAGCAGTTCTTC
v_call: TRBV5-1; j_call: TRBJ2-4; d_call: .; clone_size: .; cdr3_aa: CASSLGQENIQYF; cdr3_nt: TGCGCCAGCAGCTTGGGACAGGAGAACATTCAGTACTTC
v_call: TRBV7-6; j_call: TRBJ1-1; d_call: .; clone_size: .; cdr3_aa: CASSLAEDQGITEAFF; cdr3_nt: TGTGCCAGCAGCTTAGCTGAAGACCAGGGAATCACTGAAGCTTTCTTT
v_call: TRBV9; j_call: TRBJ1-6; d_call: .; clone_size: .; cdr3_aa: CASSASSYNSPLHF; cdr3_nt: TGTGCCAGCAGCGCCAGCTCCTATAATTCACCCCTCCACTTT
v_call: TRBV6-2/TRBV6-3; j_call: TRBJ1-1; d_call: .; clone_size: .; cdr3_aa: CASSYRNTEAFF; cdr3_nt: TGTGCCAGCAGTTATAGGAACACTGAAGCTTTCTTT
v_call: TRBV7-9; j_call: TRBJ1-2; d_call: TRBD1; clone_size: .; cdr3_aa: CASSLPTETGGGYTF; cdr3_nt: TGTGCCAGCAGCTTACCCACCGAGACAGGGGGTGGCTACACCTTC
v_call: TRBV5-4; j_call: TRBJ2-1; d_call: .; clone_size: .; cdr3_aa: CASSFNYNEQFF; cdr3_nt: TGTGCCAGCAGCTTTAACTACAATGAGCAGTTCTTC
v_call: TRBV7-6; j_call: TRBJ2-7; d_call: .; clone_size: .; cdr3_aa: CASSLAQGPSYEQYF; cdr3_nt: TGTGCCAGCAGCTTAGCGCAAGGTCCCTCCTACGAGCAGTACTTC
v_call: TRBV27; j_call: TRBJ2-7; d_call: TRBD1; clone_size: .; cdr3_aa: CASRTAGTVTYEQYF; cdr3_nt: TGTGCCAGCAGGACTGCCGGGACAGTAACCTACGAGCAGTACTTC
v_call: TRBV19; j_call: TRBJ2-1; d_call: TRBD2; clone_size: .; cdr3_aa: CASSPLAGIDEQFF; cdr3_nt: TGTGCCAGTAGTCCTTTAGCGGGAATCGATGAGCAGTTCTTC
v_call: TRBV30; j_call: TRBJ1-4; d_call: .; clone_size: .; cdr3_aa: CAWRVLENEKLFF; cdr3_nt: TGTGCCTGGAGGGTGCTAGAGAATGAAAAACTGTTTTTT
v_call: TRBV7-9; j_call: TRBJ1-5; d_call: .; clone_size: once; cdr3_aa: CASSPVGGGNQPQHF; cdr3_nt: TGTGCCAGCAGCCCAGTGGGTGGCGGCAATCAGCCCCAGCATTTT
v_call: TRBV12-3/TRBV12-4; j_call: TRBJ2-5; d_call: .; clone_size: .; cdr3_aa: CASSREQGETQYF; cdr3_nt: TGTGCCAGCAGCCGGGAACAGGGCGAGACCCAGTACTTC
v_call: TRBV7-9; j_call: TRBJ2-1; d_call: TRBD1; clone_size: .; cdr3_aa: CASSPTGQGYNEQFF; cdr3_nt: TGTGCCAGCAGCCCAACCGGACAGGGTTACAATGAGCAGTTCTTC
v_call: TRBV6-2/TRBV6-3; j_call: TRBJ1-1; d_call: .; clone_size: .; cdr3_aa: CASSLRGGTEAFF; cdr3_nt: TGTGCCAGCAGCTTACGTGGGGGAACTGAAGCTTTCTTT
v_call: TRBV21-1; j_call: TRBJ2-7; d_call: .; clone_size: .; cdr3_aa: CASSNPGAREGPSDPITYEQYF; cdr3_nt: TGTGCCAGCAGCAACCCTGGAGCGCGGGAGGGCCCATCTGATCCCATTACCTACGAGCAGTACTTC
v_call: TRBV28; j_call: TRBJ2-2; d_call: .; clone_size: .; cdr3_aa: CASITQGSGELFF; cdr3_nt: TGTGCCAGCATTACTCAGGGGTCCGGGGAGCTGTTTTTT
v_call: TRBV5-6; j_call: TRBJ2-2; d_call: .; clone_size: .; cdr3_aa: CASSRNTGELFF; cdr3_nt: TGTGCCAGCAGCCGTAACACCGGGGAGCTGTTTTTT
v_call: TRBV5-1; j_call: TRBJ2-5; d_call: TRBD2; clone_size: .; cdr3_aa: CASSRRGGQGETQYF; cdr3_nt: TGCGCCAGCAGCCGGCGGGGAGGGCAGGGAGAGACCCAGTACTTC
v_call: TRBV7-7; j_call: TRBJ2-7; d_call: .; clone_size: .; cdr3_aa: CASSLYSGPSYEQYF; cdr3_nt: TGTGCCAGCAGCTTATACTCCGGACCCTCCTACGAGCAGTACTTC
v_call: TRBV13; j_call: TRBJ1-3; d_call: .; clone_size: .; cdr3_aa: CASSFGSSGNTIYF; cdr3_nt: TGTGCCAGCAGCTTCGGAAGCTCTGGAAACACCATATATTTT
v_call: TRBV28; j_call: TRBJ1-3; d_call: .; clone_size: .; cdr3_aa: CASSFLPAAENTIYF; cdr3_nt: TGTGCCAGCAGTTTCTTACCAGCGGCGGAAAACACCATATATTTT
v_call: TRBV2; j_call: TRBJ2-1; d_call: TRBD2; clone_size: .; cdr3_aa: CASSEEGGRAFNEQFF; cdr3_nt: TGTGCCAGCAGTGAGGAGGGCGGGAGGGCCTTCAATGAGCAGTTCTTC
v_call: TRBV4-1; j_call: TRBJ2-1; d_call: .; clone_size: .; cdr3_aa: CASSQVSGRDQQFF; cdr3_nt: TGCGCCAGCAGCCAAGTTTCCGGCCGGGACCAGCAGTTCTTC
v_call: TRBV15; j_call: TRBJ2-7; d_call: .; clone_size: .; cdr3_aa: CATSTPPTTYEQYF; cdr3_nt: TGTGCCACCAGCACCCCTCCTACTACCTACGAGCAGTACTTC
v_call: TRBV10-2; j_call: TRBJ2-1; d_call: .; clone_size: .; cdr3_aa: CASSGYSYNEQFF; cdr3_nt: TGCGCCAGCAGTGGGTACTCCTACAATGAGCAGTTCTTC
v_call: TRBV6-5; j_call: TRBJ2-2; d_call: .; clone_size: once; cdr3_aa: CASSYSPGWNTGELFF; cdr3_nt: TGTGCCAGCAGTTACTCCCCAGGGTGGAACACCGGGGAGCTGTTTTTT
v_call: TRBV2; j_call: TRBJ2-7; d_call: .; clone_size: .; cdr3_aa: CASSEAEADSYEQYF; cdr3_nt: TGTGCCAGCAGTGAAGCGGAGGCGGACTCCTACGAGCAGTACTTC
v_call: TRBV28; j_call: TRBJ1-5; d_call: .; clone_size: .; cdr3_aa: CASSLVGISNQPQHF; cdr3_nt: TGTGCCAGCAGTTTGGTGGGGATTAGCAATCAGCCCCAGCATTTT
v_call: TRBV19; j_call: TRBJ1-2; d_call: .; clone_size: .; cdr3_aa: CASSKPIRNYGYTF; cdr3_nt: TGTGCCAGTAGTAAACCGATCCGTAACTATGGCTACACCTTC
v_call: TRBV30; j_call: TRBJ2-5; d_call: .; clone_size: .; cdr3_aa: CAWKAGGGYSQTQYF; cdr3_nt: TGTGCCTGGAAGGCGGGTGGAGGGTATAGTCAGACCCAGTACTTC
v_call: TRBV28; j_call: TRBJ1-1; d_call: TRBD1; clone_size: .; cdr3_aa: CASRSQGARTEAFF; cdr3_nt: TGTGCCAGCAGATCTCAGGGGGCGCGGACTGAAGCTTTCTTT
v_call: TRBV7-2; j_call: TRBJ1-4; d_call: .; clone_size: .; cdr3_aa: CASSLETTGEKLFF; cdr3_nt: TGTGCCAGCAGCTTAGAAACAACCGGAGAAAAACTGTTTTTT
v_call: TRBV4-1; j_call: TRBJ1-1; d_call: .; clone_size: .; cdr3_aa: CASSPIGKRGFSEAFF; cdr3_nt: TGCGCCAGCAGCCCGATAGGTAAAAGGGGTTTCTCTGAAGCTTTCTTT
v_call: TRBV7-8; j_call: TRBJ1-1; d_call: .; clone_size: .; cdr3_aa: CASSSQVNTEAFF; cdr3_nt: TGTGCCAGCAGCTCACAGGTGAACACTGAAGCTTTCTTT
v_call: TRBV7-2; j_call: TRBJ2-7; d_call: TRBD2; clone_size: .; cdr3_aa: CASSSGLAVYEQYF; cdr3_nt: TGTGCCAGCAGCTCGGGACTAGCGGTCTACGAGCAGTACTTC
v_call: TRBV6-5; j_call: TRBJ2-1; d_call: TRBD1; clone_size: few; cdr3_aa: CASSYAAQQGQNEQFF; cdr3_nt: TGTGCCAGCAGTTACGCGGCCCAACAGGGGCAAAATGAGCAGTTCTTC
v_call: TRBV6-5; j_call: TRBJ2-2; d_call: .; clone_size: many; cdr3_aa: CASSYSIGELFF; cdr3_nt: TGTGCCAGCAGTTATTCAATCGGGGAGCTGTTTTTT
v_call: TRBV19; j_call: TRBJ1-2; d_call: .; clone_size: .; cdr3_aa: CASSIDPQEGFYGYTF; cdr3_nt: TGTGCCAGTAGTATAGATCCACAGGAGGGTTTCTATGGCTACACCTTC
v_call: TRBV19; j_call: TRBJ2-7; d_call: .; clone_size: .; cdr3_aa: CASNREGSHEQYF; cdr3_nt: TGTGCCAGTAATCGAGAAGGGAGCCACGAGCAGTACTTC
v_call: TRBV15; j_call: TRBJ1-5; d_call: .; clone_size: once; cdr3_aa: CATSSGLGWQPQHF; cdr3_nt: TGTGCCACCAGCAGCGGCTTGGGGTGGCAGCCCCAGCATTTT
v_call: TRBV28; j_call: TRBJ2-5; d_call: TRBD1; clone_size: .; cdr3_aa: CASSTDRDSIQETQYF; cdr3_nt: TGTGCCAGCAGTACAGACCGGGACAGTATACAAGAGACCCAGTACTTC
v_call: TRBV5-1; j_call: TRBJ2-1; d_call: .; clone_size: .; cdr3_aa: CASSFQGETSGNEQFF; cdr3_nt: TGCGCCAGCAGCTTTCAGGGGGAAACTAGCGGCAATGAGCAGTTCTTC
v_call: TRBV4-1; j_call: TRBJ1-2; d_call: .; clone_size: .; cdr3_aa: CASSQDTSRDRGYTF; cdr3_nt: TGCGCCAGCAGCCAAGATACTAGCAGGGATCGTGGCTACACCTTC
v_call: TRBV5-5; j_call: TRBJ1-4; d_call: .; clone_size: .; cdr3_aa: CASSLGRETPGEKLFF; cdr3_nt: TGTGCCAGCAGCTTGGGCCGGGAAACCCCGGGGGAAAAACTGTTTTTT
v_call: TRBV7-2; j_call: TRBJ1-1; d_call: .; clone_size: .; cdr3_aa: CASSYSRVNTEAFF; cdr3_nt: TGTGCCAGCAGCTATAGTCGGGTGAACACTGAAGCTTTCTTT
v_call: TRBV28; j_call: TRBJ1-4; d_call: .; clone_size: .; cdr3_aa: CASNTRAGVSEKLFF; cdr3_nt: TGTGCCAGCAATACTAGGGCAGGGGTCAGTGAAAAACTGTTTTTT
v_call: TRBV7-3; j_call: TRBJ2-5; d_call: TRBD2; clone_size: .; cdr3_aa: CASSSVGGQETQYF; cdr3_nt: TGTGCCAGCAGCTCCGTGGGGGGGCAAGAGACCCAGTACTTC
v_call: TRBV7-9; j_call: TRBJ2-7; d_call: .; clone_size: .; cdr3_aa: CASSFGGQSYEQYF; cdr3_nt: TGTGCCAGCAGCTTTGGCGGACAATCCTACGAGCAGTACTTC